This T cell receptor (beta chain) was obtained from a study of cytomegalovirus exposure and HLA in healthy donors listed by TCRdb under 2017. Broadly, across the study: An earlier analysis of some 550 of the donors reported more than 250 Gb of sequence data and 117 million unique TCR beta sequences from 150 million to 200 million T cells. A later analysis re-examined previously published TCR beta repertoires from just over 650 donors and added high-resolution HLA genotyping to investigate patterns of TCR occurrence. Typing coverage varied by locus: roughly 629-640 donors for A, B, C, DRB1 and DQB1; more than 500 for DQA1; approximately 570 for DPA1; fewer than 480 for DPB1. Of the 300 to 500 genotyped donors, roughly 76% were placed in the genetic ancestry cluster associated with self-reported Caucasian donors. Rather than drawing on any new phenotypic data, the later analysis identified candidate immune exposures from TCR beta sequences and the way those sequences occurred across donors. Donor age, sex, ethnicity and CMV serostatus were collected together with the repertoire data. Among roughly 400 genotyped donors of the cohort, an average of about 220,000 unique TCR beta nucleotide sequences was sequenced per donor, of which 15% to 20% were non-productive. Class I and class II HLA loci were covered by the typing at four-digit resolution. Using immunosequencing, the study profiled T cell repertoires from about 650 subjects and related those repertoires to cytomegalovirus serostatus. Roughly 5 DR-DQ haplotypes were handled as single units for association and clustering, since linkage in the cohort was strong. An early release covering 550 to 650 HLA-typed donors comprised around 300 gigabases of sequencing data and around 86 million unique TCR sequences. The aim of the study was to test whether cataloging public T cell receptors could identify signatures of past pathogen exposure. All discovery cohort repertoires had been generated on a single sequencing platform. In an earlier analysis of more than 550 of the donors, high-throughput TCR beta sequencing was used to judge whether each TCR beta V gene segment behaved as functional or pseudogenic. In addition to the first cohort of about 650 subjects, a separate validation cohort of approximately 120 different subjects was used. The study combined high-throughput TCR immunosequencing, statistical association of individual TCRs with disease status, and machine learning to predict cytomegalovirus infection status. A later genetic analysis took genome-wide SNP genotypes for about three fifths of the 666 donors and used that subset as a discovery cohort.

As for this clone: This receptor's antigen is unknown.

The germline V gene sets CDR1 to MNHNS and CDR2 to SASEGT. Trimming takes 3 bases from V and 7 bases from J, and the germline ends sit 16 bases apart. Counted from cysteine to phenylalanine, this CDR3 has 16 amino acids. The DNA shown is the 48-base CDR3, in frame from base 1. The receptor library was made with the immunoSEQ multiplex PCR assay. For the multiplex PCR, a mixture combining 60 forward primers for TCR Vbeta segments and 13 reverse primers for TCR Jbeta segments was used. The CDR3 region of rearranged TCR beta genes was amplified from genomic DNA by a multiplex PCR assay. On the Illumina HiSeq System, the amplified TCR beta libraries were sequenced as 87-base-pair reads. Processing in the source paper ran as follows. A later analysis counted 75 million to 100 million unique TCR beta chains across the 650 to 800 repertoires, and about 10 million of these chains were shared by at least two donors. To remove PCR and sequencing errors, raw reads were error-corrected and collapsed into unique sequences using a nearest-neighbor algorithm that merged closely related sequences. CDR3 sequences were aligned to IMGT reference sequences to assign V, D and J gene segments. For a sequence to be retained, a match of at least six nucleotides to both a V gene segment and a J gene segment was required. Rearrangements were called productive when the CDR3 lacked stop codons and stayed in frame with V and J; all others were non-productive. Following IMGT convention, CDR3 was defined as the stretch from the second conserved V-encoded cysteine to the conserved J-encoded phenylalanine. The earlier analysis of about 560 of the donors excluded any sequence lacking an unambiguous match to a single V gene segment. An earlier analysis of fewer than 750 of the donors called V segments functional above 56.7% productive rearrangements and segregating when the between-donor standard deviation exceeded 5%. A statistical classification framework was built for diagnosing cytomegalovirus status from the catalog of TCR beta chain sequences. In a later analysis, TCR nucleotide sequences were compared against IMGT/GENE-DB human TR gene sequences so that V and J genes could be assigned. The TCRdist pipeline was used in a later analysis to assign CDR3 sequences and most-parsimonious VDJ recombination scenarios. In a later analysis, each TCR beta chain was defined by its CDR3 amino acid sequence together with its V-gene family, and reads lacking a unique V-gene family were excluded. To address suspected cross-contamination and a sequencing artifact, a later analysis removed 592 highly shared, low-generation-probability nucleotide sequences. For each public chain, a later analysis derived a clonal expansion index from normalized ranks of inferred template counts within each repertoire. In a later analysis, generation probabilities were computed using a VDJ recombination model fitted to out-of-frame rearrangements, and the results were checked against IGoR. In a later analysis, hypergeometric tests were used to score TCR-TCR, TCR-HLA and TCR-CMV co-occurrence, with a repertoire-size bias correction applied to TCR pairs. In a later analysis, false discovery rates were estimated by permuting HLA or CMV assignments 20 times. In a later analysis, co-occurring TCRs were grouped using DBSCAN, and TCRdist sequence similarity was added for clustering within HLA-allele-positive subsets. Repertoires with fewer than 30,000 or more than 120,000 public chains were left out of co-occurrence clustering, as were about 5 repertoires with anomalous nucleotide sharing. TCRdb obtained this table from immuneACCESS and retained in-frame rearrangements with V and J assigned. These tables miss some clones; where compared with another copy, unresolved V genes account for less than half of the shortfall, and the remainder is unexplained. V and J calls and clone size are copied from that table; D and trimming were computed from the DNA. The table held for this sample gives just over 200,000 clones. The ten most abundant clones make up 0.9% to 1.4% of the sample.

Overall study outcomes, separate from this receptor: V-gene and J-gene trimming of TCR beta chains was associated with a missense DCLRE1C variant in a later genetic analysis, and the association was replicated in an independent cohort. A few of the identified cytomegalovirus-associated TCR beta chains were confirmed in vitro to be specific for cytomegalovirus antigens. Correlated functional status among segregating V segments might be attributable to linkage disequilibrium, but an unknown experimental factor could not be ruled out. While some public TCRs were present in many individuals, most TCR sequences turned up only very rarely across donors. In an earlier analysis of some 550 of the donors, most TCR beta V segments were observed in productive rearrangements about 90% or about 30% of the time, broadly matching IMGT annotations. Because HLA typing was missing for some donors at each locus, association tests included only the typed subset. A further reported finding was that TCR beta sequences accurately predicted the HLA-A and HLA-B alleles for most subjects in the first cohort. In this cohort, only TCR beta chains were sequenced, and detectable features were limited by the absence of alpha or paired-chain data. The classifier was reported to diagnose cytomegalovirus status with high specificity and sensitivity in both the original cohort and the validation cohort. In a later analysis, HLA-associated TCR beta chains were found to be more clonally expanded and to have lower generation probabilities than equally common non-associated chains. At a false discovery rate of 0.05, a later analysis linked about 16,000 TCR beta sequences to specific HLA alleles. Several of the top co-occurrence clusters appeared to be linked to parvovirus B19, influenza, CMV and Epstein-Barr virus, according to a later analysis. In a later analysis, most CMV-associated TCR beta chains were found to appear HLA-restricted, with HLA associations seemingly driven largely by CMV exposure. Some IMGT-functional V segments, including TRBV6-2 and TRBV6-3, could not be told apart with the 87-base-pair reads, so those segments were excluded. A cluster of highly shared sequence variants was judged likely to represent a technical artifact of the sequencing pipeline. In a later genetic analysis, fewer N-insertions in productive TCRs were reported among donors in an Asian-associated ancestry cluster than the approximately 630-donor mean. The authors suggested that the approach could potentially be generalized to other disease states and immunological phenotypes. In a later analysis, TCR association rates were found to vary across HLA loci, with the most associated TCRs seen for DRB1 alleles and the fewest for HLA-C alleles. Because counts were too low, 15 to 20 rarely observed V segments, including chromosome 9 orphons, were excluded from the earlier analysis of 587 of the donors. The study gave a list of 150 to 200 TCR beta chains associated with cytomegalovirus. The only immune exposure information available for the cohort was CMV serostatus. When HLA alleles, especially DR and DQ, strongly co-occurred, attributing TCR associations to individual alleles was difficult. Sequencing depth was assumed to be roughly uniform across donors in the presence/absence analyses, though that assumption may not hold.

The cohort comprised hundreds of healthy bone marrow donors. At the time of sampling, all cohort members were nominally healthy, though unrecorded immune exposures were likely present. The donor tested CMV seropositive and was one of the 289 seropositive cohort members. Every donor gave a peripheral blood sample, and the peripheral blood mononuclear cells from that sample were used for TCR beta sequencing. Genomic DNA was extracted from the blood cell samples with the Qiagen DNeasy Blood Extraction Kit. Recombination connected TRBV6-1 to TRBJ1-6; the D gene is not confidently resolved. Material: PBMCs. This TCR came from a girl aged 2 to 10 in good health and CMV-seropositive. The CDR3 in this case is CASSELPQGGNSPLHF. The DNA is as follows: TGTGCCAGCAGTGAGCTGCCACAAGGAGGGAATTCACCCCTCCACTTT.